A single sample gave rise to the 13 T cell receptor beta chains below, sequenced in a study of Graves' ophthalmopathy and Graves' hyperthyroidism. RNA transcripts were the source from which TCR beta CDR3 regions were amplified. The authors performed first-round RT-PCR with HTBI primers and then a second-round multiplex PCR. A single record per CDR3 protein comes from TCRdb applying MiXCR to the multiplex PCR reads. Among 400,000 to 500,000 distinct CDR3 sequences, around 21% were seen once, and the ten largest hold 3%. Input material: peripheral blood. All receptors come from a woman younger than 35 with stable Graves' hyperthyroidism.

This clonotype was picked up a small number of times. This chain uses TRBV3-1 with TRBJ1-5; D gene unclear. Germline CDR1 and CDR2: LGHDT and YNNKEL (reference sequence). This CDR3 region has 14 residues. The ends were cut back, 3 bases at V and 6 bases at J, with 12 bases in the middle. The CDR3 DNA reads TGTGCCAGCAGCCATAATTCCGACGTTCAGCCCCAGCATTTT. Protein product: CASSHNSDVQPQHF.

This clonotype was counted only a few times. The chain is built from TRBV6-5 and TRBJ2-6; D remains ambiguous. The germline gives CDR1 MNHEY, CDR2 SVGAGI. The ends were cut back, 4 bases at V and 3 bases at J, with 4 bases in the middle. This CDR3 is built from 13 residues. This CDR3 is CASSSHGANVLTF. CDR3 nucleotides: TGTGCCAGCAGTTCCCATGGGGCCAACGTCCTGACTTTC.

This clonotype was found many times. The V call is TRBV7-2, the J call TRBJ2-5; D uncertain. V lost 5 bases and J 6 bases, leaving 10 bases between the germline ends. CDR1 and CDR2 (germline): SGHTA, FQGNSA. CDR3 length: 12 residues. The CDR3 reads CASSQVVQTQYF. The CDR3 nucleotides are TGTGCCAGCAGCCAAGTGGTCCAGACCCAGTACTTC.

The sample holds many counts of this clonotype. The chain couples TRBV5-4 to TRBJ1-3, with a tentative D call TRBD1 (5 bases). The CDR3 totals 14 residues. CDR1 is SGHNT, CDR2 YYREEE, per germline (reference sequence). Trimming removed 5 bases at V and 0 bases at J, with 9 bases between. CDR3 bases: TGTGCCAGCAGTCACGACAGCTCTGGAAACACCATATATTTT. This sequence encodes CASSHDSSGNTIYF.

This clonotype was seen repeatedly, ten times or more. For the CDR3, the DNA is TGTGCCAGCAGTACTCAGGGGCTAGTCTATGGCTACACCTTC. Amino acids: CASSTQGLVYGYTF. V is TRBV12-3 or TRBV12-4 and J is TRBJ1-2, with D tentatively TRBD1 (6 bases). The CDR3 has 14 residues. V was clipped by 5 bases and J by 4 bases, with 14 bases between them.

In this sample, this clonotype turned up many times. V and J are TRBV12-3 or TRBV12-4 and TRBJ2-4; 7 bases agree with TRBD1. This CDR3 region has 14 residues. V lost 5 bases and J lost 4; bases outside the gene matches: 5. CDR3 sequence: CASSALGQKNIQYF. The CDR3 DNA is TGTGCCAGCAGTGCCTTGGGACAGAAAAACATTCAGTACTTC.

V is TRBV19 and J is TRBJ1-5, with no clear D. From germline, CDR1 is LNHDA and CDR2 SQIVND (reference sequence). The CDR3 spans 14 residues. Deletions cut 6 bases from V and 3 bases from J, with 12 bases between. CDR3 sequence reads: CASRGRGNNQPQHF. The CDR3 bases are TGTGCCAGTAGGGGGAGAGGGAACAATCAGCCCCAGCATTTT.

This clonotype was seen repeatedly, ten times or more. V and J are TRBV5-5 and TRBJ2-7, with D perhaps assigned TRBD1 or TRBD2 (5 bases each). CDR3 length: 14 residues. The germline V and J ends were trimmed by 3 bases and 3 bases, with 13 bases remaining between them. Germline V gene sequence: CDR1 SGHKS, CDR2 YYEKEE (reference sequence). CDR3 loop: CASSSISGSYEQYF. The CDR3 DNA reads as TGTGCCAGCAGCTCCATCTCAGGGAGCTACGAGCAGTACTTC.

Written as DNA, the CDR3 is TGTGCCAGCAGCCCGACTAGCGGGAGATTAACCCCCTACGAGCAGTACTTC. It specifies CASSPTSGRLTPYEQYF. The chain links TRBV7-6 to TRBJ2-7; 12 bases map to TRBD2. This CDR3 has 17 residues. The V gene end was trimmed by 5 bases and the J gene end by 2 bases; junction bases not matched to a gene: 10. Germline CDR1 is SGHVS and CDR2 is FNYEAQ.

This clonotype was found many times. The chain has TRBV20-1 and TRBJ1-1; TRBD1 is a possible D gene (5 bases). CDR1 is DFQATT and CDR2 is SNEGSKA in the germline V gene (reference sequence). The V and J ends lost 3 bases and 9 bases respectively, with 14 bases between them. The CDR3 totals 12 residues. The CDR3 nucleotides read TGCAGTGCTAGCCTCCTCCGGGACCAAGCTTTCTTT. Encoded protein: CSASLLRDQAFF.

This clonotype was seen at least ten times. V and J are TRBV7-9 and TRBJ2-7; tentatively, D is TRBD1 (6 bases). From germline, CDR1 is SEHNR and CDR2 FQNEAQ (reference sequence). The V end lost 5 bases, the J end lost 2 bases, and 13 bases lay between the germline ends. This CDR3 region has 14 residues. The CDR3 nucleotides are TGTGCCAGCAGCCTTCGGGACACTGCCTACGAGCAGTACTTC. This codes for CASSLRDTAYEQYF. The entire variable domain, with the rest obtained from reference TRBV7-9 and TRBJ2-7, is as follows: DTGVSQNPRHKITKRGQNVTFRCDPISEHNRLYWYRQTLGQGPEFLTYFQNEAQLEKSRLLSDRFSAERPKGSFSTLEIQRTEQGDSAMYLCASSLRDTAYEQYFGPGTRLTVT.

This clonotype has ten or more counts. The rearrangement links TRBV2 to TRBJ2-5, with D possibly matching TRBD2 (5 bases). The V end lost 7 bases, the J end lost 4 bases, and 13 bases lay between the germline ends. The CDR3 has 13 residues. Germline CDR1 and CDR2: SNHLY and FYNNEI. The CDR3 DNA is TGTGCCAGCATAAGAGAGGGCCCAGAGACCCAGTACTTC. It translates to CASIREGPETQYF.

This clonotype was seen ten or more times. This chain links TRBV20-1 with TRBJ2-7, with D possibly being TRBD1 (5 bases). Germline CDR1 DFQATT, CDR2 SNEGSKA (reference sequence). Trimming took 1 base from V and 0 from J, leaving 10 bases between them. This CDR3 region has 14 residues. Written as DNA, the CDR3 is TGCAGTGCTAGAGTACAGGAGAGCTCCTACGAGCAGTACTTC. This gives the protein CSARVQESSYEQYF.